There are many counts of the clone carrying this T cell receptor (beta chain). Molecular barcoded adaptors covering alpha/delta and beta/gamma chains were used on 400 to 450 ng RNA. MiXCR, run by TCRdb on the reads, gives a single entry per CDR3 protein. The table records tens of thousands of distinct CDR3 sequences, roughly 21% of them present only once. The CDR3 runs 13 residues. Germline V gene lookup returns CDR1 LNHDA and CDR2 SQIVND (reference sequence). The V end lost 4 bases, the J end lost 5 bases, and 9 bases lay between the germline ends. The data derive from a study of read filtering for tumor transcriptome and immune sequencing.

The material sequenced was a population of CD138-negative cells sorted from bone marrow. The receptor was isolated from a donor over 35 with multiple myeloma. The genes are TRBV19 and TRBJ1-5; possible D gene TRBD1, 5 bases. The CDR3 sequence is CASSTTGDQPQHF. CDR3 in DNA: TGTGCCAGTAGTACAACAGGAGATCAGCCCCAGCATTTT.